The rows below give T cell receptor beta chains drawn from one sample of a study of early T cells in non-severe SARS-CoV-2 infection. Via MiXCR, TCRdb re-called the 5' RACE reads, giving one row per CDR3 protein. The sample carries about 60,000 distinct CDR3 sequences, roughly 5.5% recorded once. What was sequenced was whole blood. These receptor sequences come from an adult who was a healthcare worker with PCR-confirmed SARS-CoV-2 infection or an uninfected control (not recorded which). Both conserved end residues are part of each CDR3. Fields, in order: J gene, D gene, clone size, CDR3 length, V gene, CDR3 protein, CDR3 DNA. D genes are given only for firm matches. Clone size is given for some rows only: seen once, a few or many times, or a class if the clone is expanded.

J: TRBJ2-1
D: TRBD1
size: many
length: 15
V: TRBV5-4
CDR3: CASSQGQGVYNEQFF
DNA: TGTGCCAGCAGCCAGGGACAGGGGGTATACAATGAGCAGTTCTTC

J: TRBJ2-3
D: -
size: -
length: 10
V: TRBV6-2/TRBV6-3
CDR3: CASSADTQYF
DNA: TGTGCCAGCAGTGCAGATACGCAGTATTTT

J: TRBJ2-1
D: TRBD2
size: -
length: 15
V: TRBV29-1
CDR3: CSVEGTSGGKREQFF
DNA: TGCAGCGTTGAGGGTACTAGCGGGGGGAAACGGGAGCAGTTCTTC

J: TRBJ2-1
D: TRBD2
size: -
length: 16
V: TRBV10-3
CDR3: CAISHYSSGVHNEQFF
DNA: TGTGCCATCAGTCATTATTCTAGCGGAGTCCACAATGAGCAGTTCTTC

J: TRBJ2-7
D: TRBD2
size: many
length: 15
V: TRBV5-1
CDR3: CASSWRVAGGNEQYF
DNA: TGCGCCAGCAGCTGGAGGGTAGCGGGAGGAAACGAGCAGTACTTC

J: TRBJ2-2
D: -
size: many
length: 15
V: TRBV15
CDR3: CATSSRGTNTGELFF
DNA: TGTGCCACCAGCTCCCGTGGAACGAACACCGGGGAGCTGTTTTTT

J: TRBJ2-7
D: -
size: many
length: 15
V: TRBV27
CDR3: CASSLNPSPIYEQYF
DNA: TGTGCCAGCAGTTTAAATCCTTCCCCCATCTACGAGCAGTACTTC

J: TRBJ2-1
D: -
size: many
length: 15
V: TRBV7-2
CDR3: CASSVDSRPYNEQFF
DNA: TGTGCCAGCAGCGTGGACAGTAGACCCTACAATGAGCAGTTCTTC

J: TRBJ2-3
D: TRBD2
size: few
length: 20
V: TRBV6-2/TRBV6-3
CDR3: CASSYTGLAGGVNPTDTQYF
DNA: TGTGCCAGCAGTTATACGGGACTAGCGGGGGGTGTTAACCCCACAGATACGCAGTATTTT

J: TRBJ1-2
D: -
size: many
length: 13
V: TRBV20-1
CDR3: CSASLAGTYGYTF
DNA: TGCAGTGCTAGTCTGGCAGGGACGTATGGCTACACCTTC

J: TRBJ1-5
D: -
size: many
length: 12
V: TRBV6-2/TRBV6-3
CDR3: CASTDSNQPQHF
DNA: TGTGCCAGCACCGATAGCAATCAGCCCCAGCATTTT

J: TRBJ2-1
D: TRBD1
size: many
length: 14
V: TRBV7-9
CDR3: CASQRDRAHNEQFF
DNA: TGTGCCAGCCAGCGGGACAGGGCCCACAATGAGCAGTTCTTC

J: TRBJ2-3
D: -
size: many
length: 15
V: TRBV27
CDR3: CASSLGRRGTDTQYF
DNA: TGTGCCAGCAGCTTAGGGAGGAGAGGCACAGATACGCAGTATTTT

J: TRBJ2-7
D: TRBD2
size: many
length: 16
V: TRBV20-1
CDR3: CSARDLSGRNLYEQYF
DNA: TGCAGTGCTAGAGATCTAAGCGGGAGGAACCTCTACGAGCAGTACTTC

J: TRBJ2-3
D: TRBD1
size: -
length: 16
V: TRBV7-2
CDR3: CASSPTLDRGADTQYF
DNA: TGTGCCAGCAGCCCGACCCTTGACAGGGGTGCAGATACGCAGTATTTT

J: TRBJ2-5
D: TRBD1
size: many
length: 13
V: TRBV12-3/TRBV12-4
CDR3: CASRDRGRETQYF
DNA: TGTGCCAGCAGGGACAGGGGGCGTGAGACCCAGTACTTC

J: TRBJ2-5
D: -
size: many
length: 15
V: TRBV4-2
CDR3: CASSQGPLRLETQYF
DNA: TGTGCCAGCAGCCAAGGACCCCTGAGGCTTGAGACCCAGTACTTC

J: TRBJ2-5
D: TRBD2
size: many
length: 16
V: TRBV9
CDR3: CASSAGLAGVGETQYF
DNA: TGTGCCAGCAGCGCGGGACTAGCGGGAGTTGGGGAGACCCAGTACTTC

J: TRBJ1-5
D: -
size: many
length: 14
V: TRBV6-5
CDR3: CASRRTVSNQPQHF
DNA: TGTGCCAGCAGACGGACAGTTAGCAATCAGCCCCAGCATTTT

J: TRBJ1-5
D: -
size: few
length: 13
V: TRBV19
CDR3: CAAGLLGNQPQHF
DNA: TGTGCGGCAGGACTCCTGGGCAATCAGCCCCAGCATTTT

J: TRBJ2-1
D: -
size: -
length: 12
V: TRBV28
CDR3: CASSQPYNEQFF
DNA: TGTGCCAGCAGCCAACCCTACAATGAGCAGTTCTTC

J: TRBJ2-5
D: TRBD2
size: -
length: 14
V: TRBV5-1
CDR3: CASSLTASGETQYF
DNA: TGCGCCAGCAGCTTGACGGCTAGCGGAGAGACCCAGTACTTC

J: TRBJ2-2
D: -
size: many
length: 12
V: TRBV11-2
CDR3: CASSRTTGELFF
DNA: TGTGCCAGCAGCCGCACCACCGGGGAGCTGTTTTTT

J: TRBJ2-1
D: TRBD2
size: many
length: 17
V: TRBV12-3/TRBV12-4
CDR3: CASSLGTSGGANNEQFF
DNA: TGTGCCAGCAGTTTAGGGACTAGCGGGGGGGCAAACAATGAGCAGTTCTTC

J: TRBJ1-6
D: -
size: many
length: 17
V: TRBV18
CDR3: CASSPPIPGGSVSPLHF
DNA: TGTGCCAGCTCACCACCGATACCGGGAGGGAGTGTTTCACCCCTCCACTTT

J: TRBJ2-1
D: TRBD2
size: many
length: 21
V: TRBV4-1
CDR3: CASSQDPFLTSGIDRTDEQFF
DNA: TGCGCCAGCAGCCAAGATCCCTTCCTGACTAGCGGGATCGACCGGACGGATGAGCAGTTCTTC

J: TRBJ2-1
D: -
size: few
length: 17
V: TRBV11-2
CDR3: CASSSGLWGSGRNEQFF
DNA: TGTGCCAGCAGCTCAGGTCTTTGGGGGTCCGGACGTAATGAGCAGTTCTTC

J: TRBJ2-3
D: -
size: many
length: 12
V: TRBV7-6
CDR3: CASKSTTDTQYF
DNA: TGTGCCAGCAAGTCAACCACAGATACGCAGTATTTT